This T cell receptor beta chain was captured in a study of follicular helper T cells after annual influenza vaccination. Study-wide points: ICOS-CD38- cTfh most often held earlier Day 7 ICOS+CD38+ clones. Yearly vaccinations repeatedly recalled conserved clonotypes in ICOS+CD38+ cTfh.

The time point was: 2015-2016 season, pre-vaccination. Per time point, roughly 40-110 mL of blood was sampled. As concerns this clone: The antigen is unknown.

Sequencing was performed with immunoSEQ multiplex PCR; in TCRdb, only in-frame clones are kept and a portion is missing. Here the sample spans 4,500 to 7,000 clones, about 82% being singletons. Germline CDR1 and CDR2: SEHNR and FQNEAQ (reference sequence). Trimming at V came to 5 bases and at J to 7 bases, leaving 7 bases not matched to a gene. The CDR3 length is 14 residues. The chain links TRBV7-9 to TRBJ2-3; 9 positions agree with TRBD2. This TCR was recovered from an adult who received the influenza vaccine. The sample here was CXCR5+ CD38- circulating T follicular helper cells from blood, taken on the day of influenza vaccination. Subset noted: circulating Tfh, non-naive CD4+CXCR5+PD-1+ (ICOS+CD38+ or ICOS-CD38-). Written as DNA, the CDR3 is TGTGCCAGCAGCCCAGGACTAGCGAGCTATACGCAGTATTTT. Its translation: CASSPGLASYTQYF.